The 24 T cell receptor beta chains listed next were all sequenced from one sample in a study of cytomegalovirus exposure and HLA in healthy donors (TCRdb year 2017). Library preparation employed the immunoSEQ multiplex PCR assay. A mixture of 60 forward primers for TCR Vbeta segments and 13 reverse primers for TCR Jbeta segments was used in the multiplex PCR. TCRdb mirrors the immuneACCESS table, restricted to in-frame sequences. Some clones are absent from its copies; in checked studies, under half trace to an unresolved V gene, and the reason for the others is unknown. The sample table holds about 190,000 clones, of which roughly 80% were seen once. The ten biggest clones cover 3.1% of the sample. The material sequenced was PBMCs. Receptor source: a woman in her 30s in good health and CMV-seropositive.

J is TRBJ1-3 and V is TRBV5-1; TRBD1 matches 8 bases. This CDR3 is built from 15 residues. CDR1 is SGHRS and CDR2 is YFSETQ in the germline V gene. V was clipped by 0 bases and J by 5 bases; unmatched bases: 4. The CDR3: CASSLDGTGRNTIYF. CDR3 sequence (DNA): TGCGCCAGCAGCTTGGATGGGACAGGTCGAAACACCATATATTTT.

In DNA, the CDR3 is TGTGCCAGCAGCCAAGGGGATCGGTCGCGGGAGAGGAACAATGAGCAGTTCTTC. It specifies CASSQGDRSRERNNEQFF. The chain has TRBV4-2 and TRBJ2-1; TRBD2 matches at 7 bases. Germline trimming cut 1 base from V and 5 bases from J; bases unmatched to any gene: 14. Looked up from germline, CDR1 is LGHNA and CDR2 is YNFKEQ. The length of the CDR3 is 18 residues.

This sequence joins TRBV6-1 and TRBJ2-7; maybe TRBD1 (6 bases). Trimming took 5 bases from V and 9 from J, leaving 23 bases between them. CDR3 length: 15 residues. Looked up from germline, CDR1 is MNHNS and CDR2 is SASEGT. DNA for the CDR3: TGTGCCAGCAGTCGACCCTCAGGGGTCGGAGAGTGGCAGTACTTC. Amino acid sequence: CASSRPSGVGEWQYF.

This clone was detected only a few times. The V call is TRBV2, the J call TRBJ2-3; 8 bases map to TRBD2. V trimming: 6 bases; J trimming: 4 bases; junction bases outside the gene matches: 12. The length of the CDR3 is 16 residues. The V gene's germline CDR1 is SNHLY and CDR2 FYNNEI. The CDR3 nucleotides are TGTGCCAGCAGAGGGGGTGGGCTAGCGGGCCCAGATACGCAGTATTTT. Protein: CASRGGGLAGPDTQYF.

The J gene is TRBJ1-1, the V gene TRBV28; a weak D match, TRBD1 (5 bases). In germline, CDR1 is MDHEN, CDR2 SYDVKM. Trimming removed 5 bases from V and 5 bases from J, with 12 bases in between. This CDR3 is built from 13 residues. The CDR3 DNA reads as TGTGCCAGCAGTCCAGGGTGGGGAACTGAAGCTTTCTTT. This gives the protein CASSPGWGTEAFF.

This chain uses TRBV6-1 with TRBJ2-1; 11 bases line up with TRBD2. The CDR3 sequence is 15 residues long. Germline-derived CDR1 and CDR2 are MNHNS and SASEGT. The V and J ends lost 10 bases and 8 bases, in that order; junction bases with no gene match: 13. The CDR3, as DNA: TGTGCCACAGGGACTAGCGGAGAAGGAGCCGATGAGCAGTTCTTC. Its protein is CATGTSGEGADEQFF.

CDR3 protein: CASSLPRLAGGNEQFF. CDR3 DNA: TGCGCCAGCAGCTTGCCCCGACTAGCGGGAGGTAATGAGCAGTTCTTC. The chain recombines TRBV5-1 with TRBJ2-1; TRBD2 aligns across 13 bases. CDR3 length: 16 residues. Trimming removed 1 base from V and 7 bases from J; junction bases left unmatched: 5. Germline assignment: CDR1 SGHRS and CDR2 YFSETQ.

The chain recombines TRBV27 with TRBJ2-1, with D possibly being TRBD1 (5 bases). In germline, CDR1 is MNHEY, CDR2 SMNVEV (reference sequence). The V gene lost 5 bases and the J gene lost 10 bases, with 12 bases spanning the gap. The CDR3 extends over 12 amino acids. This chain's CDR3 is CASSPGPGEQFF. The CDR3 nucleotides read TGTGCCAGCAGTCCCGGACCAGGGGAGCAGTTCTTC.

The rearrangement joins TRBV28 to TRBJ2-7, with D possibly being TRBD2 (6 bases). The CDR3 runs to 15 residues. With 2 bases removed from V and 0 bases from J, the gap between germline ends came to 11 bases. Germline V lookup: CDR1 MDHEN, CDR2 SYDVKM. The CDR3, as DNA: TGTGCCAGCAGTTTAACGGGACTCCACTCCTACGAGCAGTACTTC. Amino acids: CASSLTGLHSYEQYF.

This clone was detected only a few times. The chain recombines TRBV29-1 with TRBJ2-1; the match to TRBD1 covers 11 bases. J lost 0 bases, V lost 6 bases, and 1 base had no gene match. The CDR3 contains 14 residues. Germline CDR1 reads SQVTM; CDR2 reads ANQGSEA. The CDR3 region is CSVGQGASYNEQFF. In nucleotides, the CDR3 is TGCAGCGTCGGACAGGGGGCCTCCTACAATGAGCAGTTCTTC.

The chain is built from TRBV27 and TRBJ2-1, with 12 bases fitting TRBD2. Germline loops: CDR1 MNHEY, CDR2 SMNVEV (reference sequence). The V gene end was trimmed by 2 bases and the J gene end by 10 bases; junction bases not matched to a gene: 6. This CDR3 is 15 amino acids long. This CDR3 reads CASSLKGLAGREQFF. In DNA form, the CDR3 reads TGTGCCAGCAGTTTAAAAGGACTAGCGGGACGGGAGCAGTTCTTC.

The chain joins TRBV4-1 to TRBJ2-1, with D maybe TRBD1 (7 bases). The V end lost 0 bases, the J end lost 8 bases, and 14 bases lay between the germline ends. Per the germline V gene, CDR1 is MGHRA and CDR2 is YSYEKL. The CDR3 length is 15 residues. CDR3 coding DNA: TGCGCCAGCAGCCAAGATCGGCAGGGGGGTGATGAGCAGTTCTTC. Its protein product is CASSQDRQGGDEQFF.

The V and J genes are TRBV9 and TRBJ2-1; D might be TRBD2 (5 bases). CDR1 and CDR2 from the germline V gene are SGDLS and YYNGEE. This CDR3 is 15 amino acids long. The ends were cut back, 0 bases at V and 10 bases at J, with 17 bases in the middle. Written as DNA, the CDR3 is TGTGCCAGCAGCGTAGATGACGGCCCCGGGATAGAGCAGTTCTTC. Translation: CASSVDDGPGIEQFF.

This chain connects TRBV9 to TRBJ2-7; the D gene is possibly TRBD2 (7 bases). V lost 0 bases, J lost 0 bases, and 19 bases lay in between. Looked up from germline, CDR1 is SGDLS and CDR2 is YYNGEE. The CDR3 length is 18 residues. The CDR3: CASSVGGGGFPSSYEQYF. In DNA form, the CDR3 reads TGTGCCAGCAGCGTAGGTGGGGGGGGCTTTCCGAGCTCCTACGAGCAGTACTTC.

This clone was counted a few times. The chain has TRBV27 and TRBJ2-7; D is perhaps TRBD1 (6 bases). The CDR3 consists of 16 residues. Germline V gene lookup returns CDR1 MNHEY and CDR2 SMNVEV (reference sequence). Trimming shortened V by 0 bases and J by 6 bases, and 18 bases separated the two germline ends. CDR3 protein: CASSLSQGSGESEQYF. CDR3 coding DNA: TGTGCCAGCAGTTTATCCCAGGGGTCTGGGGAATCCGAGCAGTACTTC.

This chain joins TRBV19 and TRBJ1-2, with D tentatively TRBD1 (6 bases). CDR3 length equals 12 residues. Germline CDR1 LNHDA, CDR2 SQIVND (reference sequence). V shed 5 bases and J shed 8 bases, with 12 bases lying between them. CDR3: CASSFSGEGYTF. The CDR3, as DNA: TGTGCCAGTAGTTTTTCAGGGGAAGGCTACACCTTC.

V gene TRBV13 combines with J gene TRBJ1-6; D gene ambiguous. Germline CDR1 PRHDT, CDR2 FYEKMQ (reference sequence). This CDR3 spans 15 amino acids. Trimming removed 5 bases at V and 7 bases at J, with 15 bases between. The CDR3 sequence: CASSGTRGINSPLHF. The CDR3 DNA follows: TGTGCCAGCAGCGGTACGCGAGGAATAAATTCACCCCTCCACTTT.

The chain couples TRBV6-1 to TRBJ1-1; D gene unclear. The CDR3 consists of 14 residues. Germline assignment: CDR1 MNHNS and CDR2 SASEGT. V was shortened by 6 bases and J by 8 bases, with 19 bases between the two germline ends. This CDR3 is CASSPTPGRNEAFF. CDR3 bases: TGTGCCAGCAGCCCAACACCTGGCAGGAACGAAGCTTTCTTT.

This clone was recorded only once. The junction differs from germline at one of its ends, possibly a read error. The sample carries other DNA sequences with the same CDR3. The rearrangement uses TRBV28 and TRBJ2-7; possibly TRBD1 for D (8 bases). This CDR3 comprises 11 residues. Germline V CDR1 and CDR2: MDHEN, SYDVKM. CDR3 sequence (DNA): TGTGCCAGCAGTTCAGGACAGGGAGGGTACTTT. Its protein is CASSSGQGGYF.

This clone was picked up a small number of times. The V gene is TRBV11-3, the J gene TRBJ2-7, with D perhaps TRBD1 (5 bases). Trimming removed 3 bases at V and 7 bases at J, with 10 bases between. The length of the CDR3 is 12 residues. From germline, CDR1 is SGHNT and CDR2 YENEEA. CDR3 in amino acids: CASSLTTGEQYF. In nucleotides, the CDR3 is TGTGCCAGCAGCTTGACAACAGGAGAGCAGTACTTC.

This clone turned up a few times. This chain links TRBV28 with TRBJ2-7; TRBD2 aligns across 7 bases. The trim removed 10 bases at V and 7 bases at J, leaving 10 bases unmatched. The germline V gene encodes CDR1 MDHEN and CDR2 SYDVKM. The CDR3 runs to 12 residues. The CDR3 DNA reads as TGTGCCACCAAAAACCTCGGGGGGGAGCAGTACTTC. Protein sequence: CATKNLGGEQYF. Full variable domain (rest looked up from reference TRBV28 and TRBJ2-7): DVKVTQSSRYLVKRTGEKVFLECVQDMDHENMFWYRQDPGLGLRLIYFSYDVKMKEKGDIPEGYSVSREKKERFSLILESASTNQTSMYLCATKNLGGEQYFGPGTRLTVT.

The gene calls are TRBV2 and TRBJ2-7, with D tentatively TRBD2 (5 bases). Germline V gives CDR1 SNHLY, CDR2 FYNNEI. Trimming took off 8 bases at V and 4 bases at J, with 15 bases between the two ends. The CDR3 is 13 residues long. The CDR3 sequence is CASRGSKGYEQYF. DNA for the CDR3: TGTGCCAGCCGCGGGTCAAAGGGTTACGAGCAGTACTTC.

The chain recombines TRBV28 with TRBJ2-7; a weak D match, TRBD1 (5 bases). The CDR3 runs 11 residues. Germline V lookup: CDR1 MDHEN, CDR2 SYDVKM. V lost 5 bases and J 12 bases, leaving 14 bases between the germline ends. The CDR3 bases are TGTGCCAGCAGTACTTATAATAGGGGGTACTTC. This translates into CASSTYNRGYF.

The chain uses TRBV5-1 and TRBJ2-5; D not resolved. The germline V gene encodes CDR1 SGHRS and CDR2 YFSETQ. The CDR3 sequence is 14 residues long. V shed 0 bases and J shed 4 bases, with 10 bases lying between them. CDR3 loop: CASSLAEAAETQYF. The CDR3 DNA sequence: TGCGCCAGCAGCTTGGCCGAGGCCGCAGAGACCCAGTACTTC.